A single sample is the source of the 25 T cell receptor beta chains below, sequenced in a study of OX40 agonist ivuxolimab in advanced cancers. Clones were read by immunoSEQ multiplex PCR, and TCRdb kept only the in-frame ones, dropping some. The data show approximately 18,000 clones, approximately 80% seen once. This sample comprised CD4+ or CD8+ T cells sorted from blood, obtained in a trial of the OX40 agonist ivuxolimab. These receptors were taken from an adult with an advanced solid tumor such as melanoma, head and neck, liver or kidney cancer.

This sequence joins TRBV27 and TRBJ1-1, with D unresolved. The CDR3 contains 13 residues. Looked up from germline, CDR1 is MNHEY and CDR2 is SMNVEV (reference sequence). Trimming removed 1 base at V and 2 bases at J, with 5 bases between. The DNA for the CDR3 is TGTGCCAGCAGTTTATTAGTAAACACTGAAGCTTTCTTT. Translating it yields CASSLLVNTEAFF.

This rearrangement joins TRBV6-1 to TRBJ2-7, with D perhaps TRBD1 (5 bases). This CDR3 region has 16 residues. V lost 3 bases and J lost 2, with 17 bases in between. From germline, CDR1 is MNHNS and CDR2 SASEGT. CDR3 loop: CASSEITDSYTYEQYF. In DNA, the CDR3 is TGTGCCAGCAGTGAGATAACTGACAGCTATACCTACGAGCAGTACTTC.

The chain joins TRBV7-9 to TRBJ2-2; 7 nucleotides line up with TRBD2. J lost 2 bases, V lost 4 bases, and 4 bases had no gene match. The CDR3 contains 15 residues. Germline-derived CDR1 and CDR2 are SEHNR and FQNEAQ (reference sequence). Here the CDR3 DNA reads TGTGCCAGCAGCTGGACTAGGATTAACACCGGGGAGCTGTTTTTT. This sequence encodes CASSWTRINTGELFF.

CDR3 sequence reads: CASSLLFALAGEETQYF. CDR3 sequence (DNA): TGTGCCAGCAGCTTGTTGTTTGCACTAGCGGGAGAAGAGACCCAGTACTTC. The rearrangement joins TRBV11-2 to TRBJ2-5, with TRBD2 identical over 11 bases. The J segment lost 3 bases and the V segment lost 3 bases, leaving 9 bases of the junction unmatched. Germline CDR1 reads SGHAT; CDR2 reads FQNNGV. The CDR3 extends over 17 amino acids.

This chain joins TRBV7-9 and TRBJ2-7; D not certain. V was trimmed by 3 bases and J by 3 bases, leaving 6 bases between them. CDR1 is SEHNR and CDR2 is FQNEAQ in the germline V gene (reference sequence). The CDR3 is 12 amino acids. The CDR3: CASSFSVYEQYF. CDR3 nucleotide sequence: TGTGCCAGCAGCTTTTCGGTCTACGAGCAGTACTTC.

By its share, this clone is medium-sized. The chain is built from TRBV9 and TRBJ1-3; possibly TRBD1 for D (5 bases). The germline V gene has CDR1 SGDLS and CDR2 YYNGEE. The CDR3 runs 16 residues. V was pared by 3 bases and J by 0 bases, with 13 bases between. The CDR3 DNA is TGTGCCAGCAGCGGAACGGGACTTATCTCTGGAAACACCATATATTTT. Its protein product is CASSGTGLISGNTIYF.

The V and J genes are TRBV5-6 and TRBJ1-2, with a weak D call TRBD1 (6 bases). The CDR3 length is 16 residues. The germline V gene encodes CDR1 SGHDT and CDR2 YYEEEE. V was pared by 0 bases and J by 2 bases, with 14 bases between. The CDR3 region is CASSLVRDIRNYGYTF. CDR3 nucleotides: TGTGCCAGCAGCTTGGTGCGGGACATTCGGAACTATGGCTACACCTTC.

The rearrangement uses TRBV18 and TRBJ2-3; the match to TRBD1 covers 7 bases. This CDR3 comprises 14 residues. V shed 6 bases and J 2 bases; nucleotides not matched to a gene: 5. The germline gives CDR1 KGHSH, CDR2 LQKENI. The DNA of the CDR3 is TGTGCCAGCTCTCATGACAGGGACACAGATACGCAGTATTTT. This sequence encodes CASSHDRDTDTQYF.

This clone was seen more than once but under ten times. The genes are TRBV10-1 and TRBJ2-7, with no clear D. This CDR3 has 14 amino acids. Per the germline V gene, CDR1 is WNHNN and CDR2 is SYGVQD (reference sequence). V lost 3 bases to trimming and J lost 2 bases, with 11 bases between them. The CDR3 coding sequence is TGCGCCAGCAGTGAAATTAGTTCCCCCTACGAGCAGTACTTC. It specifies CASSEISSPYEQYF.

This clone was observed a handful of times. J is TRBJ2-7 and V is TRBV12-5; D not resolved. Deletions cut 1 base from V and 11 bases from J, with 3 bases between. Germline values: CDR1 LGHNT, CDR2 FRNRAP. CDR3 length: 9 residues. The CDR3 sequence is CASGLDEYF. DNA of the CDR3: TGTGCTAGTGGTTTGGATGAGTACTTC.

The genes are TRBV11-2 and TRBJ1-5; D possibly corresponds to TRBD1 (5 bases). V dropped 6 bases and J dropped 2 bases, with 11 bases sitting between them. This CDR3 region has 14 residues. CDR1 SGHAT and CDR2 FQNNGV come from the germline V gene. CDR3 nucleotides: TGTGCCAGCAGGCTCAGGGATCGCAATCAGCCCCAGCATTTT. This sequence encodes CASRLRDRNQPQHF.

The table lists this clone with a few counts. The genes are TRBV6-4 and TRBJ2-2, with D tentatively TRBD1 (7 bases). Trimming took off 4 bases at V and 3 bases at J, with 12 bases between the two ends. The CDR3 runs to 15 residues. The germline V gene has CDR1 MRHNA and CDR2 SNTAGT. CDR3 bases: TGTGCCAGCAGTGCCCGGGGGACAGACACCGGGGAGCTGTTTTTT. Protein: CASSARGTDTGELFF.

The chain combines TRBV28 with TRBJ1-5, with a tentative D call TRBD1 (6 bases). The CDR3 contains 16 residues. Germline CDR1 is MDHEN and CDR2 is SYDVKM. V lost 4 bases and J 0 bases, leaving 13 bases between the germline ends. CDR3 DNA: TGTGCCAGCAGTTGGGGGGGGACATATAGCAATCAGCCCCAGCATTTT. Translating it yields CASSWGGTYSNQPQHF.

This clone was counted once. The chain joins TRBV7-9 to TRBJ1-4; 10 bases agree with TRBD1. Germline V CDR1 and CDR2: SEHNR, FQNEAQ (reference sequence). The CDR3 consists of 14 residues. V lost 4 bases and J lost 8; bases outside the gene matches: 4. The chain's CDR3 is CASSSGQGKEKLFF. CDR3 nucleotides: TGTGCCAGCAGCTCGGGACAGGGGAAGGAAAAACTGTTTTTT.

The chain carries TRBV5-6 and TRBJ2-3; TRBD1 is a possible D gene (6 bases). The germline gives CDR1 SGHDT, CDR2 YYEEEE. Trimming removed 4 bases at V and 2 bases at J, with 11 bases between. The CDR3 length is 14 residues. The DNA for the CDR3 is TGTGCCAGCAGCCTGGACAGCTTCACAGATACGCAGTATTTT. Its protein is CASSLDSFTDTQYF.

The chain combines TRBV11-3 with TRBJ2-3; 13 bases line up with TRBD2. This CDR3 contains 16 residues. The junction had 6 bases not matched to a gene; V was cut back by 5 bases and J by 4 bases. Per the germline V gene, CDR1 is SGHNT and CDR2 is YENEEA. CDR3 residues: CASSTRTSGGADTQYF. CDR3 in DNA: TGTGCCAGCAGCACACGGACTAGCGGGGGTGCAGATACGCAGTATTTT.

The rearrangement joins TRBV27 to TRBJ1-6, with unresolved D. The CDR3 is 18 residues long. In germline, CDR1 is MNHEY, CDR2 SMNVEV (reference sequence). V was cut by 2 bases and J by 0 bases, with 14 bases left in between. CDR3 sequence: CASSLTTPAFSYNSPLHF. The DNA of the CDR3 is TGTGCCAGCAGTTTAACAACCCCGGCTTTCTCCTATAATTCACCCCTCCACTTT.

V and J are TRBV4-1 and TRBJ2-2, with 12 nucleotides matching TRBD2. Trimming removed 4 bases from V and 6 bases from J; junction bases left unmatched: 3. This CDR3 spans 15 amino acids. Germline-derived CDR1 and CDR2 are MGHRA and YSYEKL. The CDR3 reads CASSLLAGGPGELFF. For the CDR3, the DNA is TGCGCCAGCAGCCTACTAGCGGGAGGACCCGGGGAGCTGTTTTTT.

This clone occurred once. The rearrangement links TRBV2 to TRBJ2-2; D is unclear. CDR1 and CDR2 from the germline V gene are SNHLY and FYNNEI. Trimming left V 1 base short and J 0 bases short, with 3 bases between. This CDR3 has 14 amino acids. The CDR3 loop reads CASSEDSNTGELFF. The CDR3 DNA reads TGTGCCAGCAGTGAAGATTCGAACACCGGGGAGCTGTTTTTT.

The V and J genes are TRBV6-5 and TRBJ2-7; D is unclear. Deletions cut 6 bases from V and 1 base from J, with 7 bases between. Germline CDR1 reads MNHEY; CDR2 reads SVGAGI. The CDR3 runs to 12 residues. CDR3 DNA sequence: TGTGCCAGCAGCGGTAATTCCTACGAGCAGTACTTC. Translation gives CASSGNSYEQYF.

This chain joins TRBV10-3 and TRBJ1-4; no clear D gene. Between the trimmed V and J ends, which lost 6 bases and 7 bases, there was a span of 6 bases. CDR1 ENHRY and CDR2 SYGVKD come from the germline V gene. This CDR3 has 11 amino acids. The chain's CDR3 is CAIRDGEKLFF. CDR3 sequence (DNA): TGTGCCATCAGGGACGGTGAAAAACTGTTTTTT.

V and J are TRBV11-2 and TRBJ2-3; no definite D call. CDR1 and CDR2 (germline): SGHAT, FQNNGV. V was cut by 1 base and J by 3 bases, with 2 bases left in between. The CDR3 contains 12 residues. This CDR3 reads CASSLGTDTQYF. For the CDR3, the DNA is TGTGCCAGCAGCTTAGGAACAGATACGCAGTATTTT.

This clone was detected many times. CDR3 sequence reads: CASSQDGGPTDTQYF. The CDR3 DNA reads TGTGCCAGCAGCCAAGATGGCGGGCCCACAGATACGCAGTATTTT. The rearrangement uses TRBV4-2 and TRBJ2-3, with TRBD2 as a possible D gene (5 bases). The CDR3 has 15 amino acids. Between the trimmed V and J ends, which lost 0 bases and 2 bases, there was a span of 9 bases. Germline V lookup: CDR1 LGHNA, CDR2 YNFKEQ.

The J gene is TRBJ1-3, the V gene TRBV7-6; the D gene is possibly TRBD1 (5 bases). This CDR3 spans 16 amino acids. V was shortened by 5 bases and J by 0 bases, with 14 bases between the two germline ends. Germline values: CDR1 SGHVS, CDR2 FNYEAQ. Written as DNA, the CDR3 is TGTGCCAGCAGCCAACTAGGGGTCTTCTCTGGAAACACCATATATTTT. Its translation is CASSQLGVFSGNTIYF.

The chain couples TRBV18 to TRBJ2-1, with a weak D call TRBD1 (8 bases). The CDR3 totals 16 residues. Germline V gene data show CDR1 as KGHSH and CDR2 as LQKENI. V lost 4 bases, J lost 5 bases, and 18 bases lay in between. In DNA form, the CDR3 reads TGTGCCAGCTCACTCGGACAGGGAGGGTTAAACAATGAGCAGTTCTTC. Translating gives CASSLGQGGLNNEQFF.